This T cell receptor (beta chain) was captured in a study of cytomegalovirus exposure and HLA in healthy donors. The PCR had 60 Vbeta and 13 Jbeta primers. Using immunoSEQ multiplex PCR, the repertoire was profiled, and TCRdb retains in-frame clones only, with some absent. The data show some 150,000 clones, 65% to 85% seen once. The material sequenced was PBMCs. The clonotype was recovered from a woman aged 45-65 years in good health and CMV-seropositive.

The CDR3 DNA reads TGCGCCAGCAGCCTCAGCACAGATACGCAGTATTTT. Translated: CASSLSTDTQYF. The chain carries TRBV5-1 and TRBJ2-3; D gene uncertain. The CDR3 covers 12 residues. CDR1 SGHRS and CDR2 YFSETQ come from the germline V gene. V lost 4 bases, J lost 0 bases, and 3 bases lay in between.